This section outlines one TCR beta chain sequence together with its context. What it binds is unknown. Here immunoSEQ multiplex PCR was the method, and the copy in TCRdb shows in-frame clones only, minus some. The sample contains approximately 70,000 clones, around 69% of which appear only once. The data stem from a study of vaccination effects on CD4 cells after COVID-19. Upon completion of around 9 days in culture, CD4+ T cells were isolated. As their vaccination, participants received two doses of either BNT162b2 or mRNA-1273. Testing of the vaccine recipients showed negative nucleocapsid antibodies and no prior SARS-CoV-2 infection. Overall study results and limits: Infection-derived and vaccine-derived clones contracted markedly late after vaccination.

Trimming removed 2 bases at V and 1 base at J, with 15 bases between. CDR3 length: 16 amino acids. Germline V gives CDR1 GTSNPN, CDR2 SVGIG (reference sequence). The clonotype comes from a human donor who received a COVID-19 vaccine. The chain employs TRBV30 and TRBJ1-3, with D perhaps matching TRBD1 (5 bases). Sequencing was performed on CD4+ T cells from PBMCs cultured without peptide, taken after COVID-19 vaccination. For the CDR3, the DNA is TGTGCCTGGAGTCCCCTGGCGGGGCCATCTGGAAACACCATATATTTT. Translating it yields CAWSPLAGPSGNTIYF.